The T cell receptor (beta chain) described here comes from a study of Graves' ophthalmopathy and Graves' hyperthyroidism. Scientists amplified the TCR beta CDR3 regions from RNA transcripts. First-round RT-PCR with HTBI primers preceded a second-round multiplex PCR. From the multiplex PCR reads, TCRdb called clonotypes with MiXCR, one entry per CDR3 protein. The data hold about 380,000 distinct CDR3 sequences, with about 16% observed a single time. No donor had other autoimmune disease, uncontrolled infection, pregnancy or lactation. Sampling under 12 ml of fresh peripheral blood provided the PBMCs. Overall study findings and caveats: In separating ophthalmopathy from stable hyperthyroidism, a 13-signature model achieved 85% to 90% sensitivity and 65% to 84% specificity.

Trimming left V 7 bases short and J 5 bases short, with 14 bases between. CDR3 size: 14 residues. This clonotype was picked up many times. Its target is not known. Sequenced sample: peripheral blood. The sequence derives from a woman aged 18-29 years with stable Graves' hyperthyroidism. This chain joins TRBV12-3 or TRBV12-4 and TRBJ2-2; D is possibly TRBD1 or TRBD2 (5 bases each). Written as DNA, the CDR3 is TGTGCCAGCAACCTGCAGGGAGAAACCGGGGAGCTGTTTTTT. This translates into CASNLQGETGELFF.